This T cell receptor beta chain was documented in a study of PD-1 and CTLA-4 blockade in melanoma. TCRdb keeps only in-frame clones here, not all; method: immunoSEQ multiplex PCR. The sample shows about 32,000 clones, about 87% of them seen only once. V shed 7 bases and J 3 bases; nucleotides not matched to a gene: 18. This CDR3 has 19 amino acids. CDR1 is MDHEN, CDR2 SYDVKM, per germline. V usage is TRBV28 and J usage is TRBJ1-1; 12 nucleotides agree with TRBD1. This clonotype was sampled from a human donor with melanoma. Source: CD8+ T cells from peripheral blood, taken from a patient given anti-PD-1 treatment. The CDR3 protein is CASIPPGQGALGMDTEAFF. Here the CDR3 DNA reads TGTGCCAGCATCCCCCCGGGACAGGGGGCCCTCGGGATGGACACTGAAGCTTTCTTT.